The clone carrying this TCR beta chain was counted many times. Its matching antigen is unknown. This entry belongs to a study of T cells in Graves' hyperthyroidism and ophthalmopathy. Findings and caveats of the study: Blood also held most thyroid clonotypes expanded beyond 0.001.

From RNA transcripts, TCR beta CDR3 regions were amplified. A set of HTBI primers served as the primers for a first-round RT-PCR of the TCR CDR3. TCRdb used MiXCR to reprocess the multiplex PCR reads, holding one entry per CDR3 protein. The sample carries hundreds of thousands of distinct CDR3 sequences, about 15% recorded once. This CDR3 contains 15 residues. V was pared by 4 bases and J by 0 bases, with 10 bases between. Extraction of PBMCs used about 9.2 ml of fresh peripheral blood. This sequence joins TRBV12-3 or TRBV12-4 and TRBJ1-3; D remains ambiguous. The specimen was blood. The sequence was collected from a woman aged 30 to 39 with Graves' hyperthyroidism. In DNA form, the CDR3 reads TGTGCCAGCAGTTCCAGGAGTAACTCTGGAAACACCATATATTTT. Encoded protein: CASSSRSNSGNTIYF.